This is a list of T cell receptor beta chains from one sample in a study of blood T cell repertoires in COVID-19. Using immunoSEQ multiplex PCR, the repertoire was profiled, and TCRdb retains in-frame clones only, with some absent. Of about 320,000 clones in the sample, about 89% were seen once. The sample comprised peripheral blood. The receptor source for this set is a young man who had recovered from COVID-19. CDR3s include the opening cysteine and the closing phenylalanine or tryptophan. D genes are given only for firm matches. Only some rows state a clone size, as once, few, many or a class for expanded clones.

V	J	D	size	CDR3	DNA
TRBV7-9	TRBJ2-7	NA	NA	CASSLGLRAYEQYF	TGTGCCAGCAGCTTAGGTCTCAGGGCCTACGAGCAGTACTTC
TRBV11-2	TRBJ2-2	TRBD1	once	CASSSLQGTGELFF	TGTGCCAGCAGCTCACTACAGGGGACCGGGGAGCTGTTTTTT
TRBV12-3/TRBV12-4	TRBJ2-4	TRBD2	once	CASKVWGGNIQYF	TGTGCCAGCAAAGTCTGGGGGGGGAACATTCAGTACTTC
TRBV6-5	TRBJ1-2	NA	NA	CASVVTLTTKYGYTF	TGTGCCAGCGTCGTAACACTGACTACTAAATATGGCTACACCTTC
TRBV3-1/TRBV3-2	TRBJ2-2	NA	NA	CASSQPLGTGELFF	TGTGCCAGCAGCCAACCCCTAGGCACCGGGGAGCTGTTTTTT
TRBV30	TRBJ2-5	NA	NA	CAWNRRERETQYF	TGTGCCTGGAATCGGAGGGAGCGGGAGACCCAGTACTTC
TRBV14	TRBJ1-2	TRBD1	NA	CASSGRQGWYGYTF	TGTGCCAGCAGCGGGCGACAGGGGTGGTATGGCTACACCTTC
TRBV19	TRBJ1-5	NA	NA	CASSGGNQPQHF	TGTGCCAGTAGCGGGGGCAATCAGCCCCAGCATTTT
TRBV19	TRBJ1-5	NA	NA	CASSNTGHPNQPQHF	TGTGCCAGTAGTAACACAGGTCACCCGAATCAGCCCCAGCATTTT
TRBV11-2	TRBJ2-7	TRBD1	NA	CASSRQGAYEQYF	TGTGCCAGCAGCCGACAGGGGGCCTACGAGCAGTACTTC
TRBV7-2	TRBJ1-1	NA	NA	CASSPSLEAFF	TGTGCCAGCAGCCCAAGCCTAGAAGCTTTCTTT
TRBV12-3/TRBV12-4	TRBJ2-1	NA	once	CASSWGRVNEQFF	TGTGCCAGCAGTTGGGGCAGGGTCAATGAGCAGTTCTTC
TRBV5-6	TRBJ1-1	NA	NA	CASSLFDRLNTEAFF	TGTGCCAGCAGCTTGTTCGACAGACTGAACACTGAAGCTTTCTTT
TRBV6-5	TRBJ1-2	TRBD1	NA	CASRSTGAQSYGYTF	TGTGCCAGCAGGTCGACAGGGGCACAGTCCTATGGCTACACCTTC
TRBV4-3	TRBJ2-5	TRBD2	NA	CASSQQRGGQETQYF	TGCGCCAGCAGCCAGCAGCGGGGGGGCCAGGAGACCCAGTACTTC
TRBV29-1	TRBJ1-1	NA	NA	CSVAGHSQANTEAFF	TGCAGCGTTGCGGGCCATTCACAGGCGAACACTGAAGCTTTCTTT
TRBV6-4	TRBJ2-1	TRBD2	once	CASSELAGGLYNEQFF	TGTGCCAGCAGTGAACTAGCGGGAGGGCTATACAATGAGCAGTTCTTC
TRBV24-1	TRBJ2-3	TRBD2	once	CATSDPLAGGPDTDTQYF	TGTGCCACCAGTGATCCGCTAGCGGGGGGGCCTGACACAGATACGCAGTATTTT
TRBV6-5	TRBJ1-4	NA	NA	CASSRGSNEKLFF	TGTGCCAGCAGCAGGGGATCTAATGAAAAACTGTTTTTT
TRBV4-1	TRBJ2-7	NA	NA	CASSQDPGSIDEQYF	TGCGCCAGCAGCCAAGATCCGGGTTCGATCGACGAGCAGTACTTC
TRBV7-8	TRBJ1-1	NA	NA	CASSLAPKQMNTEAFF	TGTGCCAGCAGCTTAGCGCCGAAACAGATGAACACTGAAGCTTTCTTT
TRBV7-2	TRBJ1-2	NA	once	CASSPTRTHGYTF	TGTGCCAGCAGCCCCACCCGAACTCACGGCTACACCTTC
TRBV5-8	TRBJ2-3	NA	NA	CASSITTDTQYF	TGTGCCAGCAGCATTACTACAGATACGCAGTATTTT
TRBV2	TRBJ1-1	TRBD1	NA	CASRLGQEVEAFF	TGTGCCAGCAGGCTGGGACAGGAGGTTGAAGCTTTCTTT
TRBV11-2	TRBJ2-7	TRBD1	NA	CASRVPGQVAEQYF	TGTGCCAGCAGGGTCCCGGGACAGGTGGCCGAGCAGTACTTC
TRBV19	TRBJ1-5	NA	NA	CASIGTRNSNQPQHF	TGTGCCAGTATTGGGACAAGGAATAGCAATCAGCCCCAGCATTTT
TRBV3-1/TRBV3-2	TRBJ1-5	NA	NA	CASSAYSDQPQHF	TGTGCCAGCAGCGCCTACAGTGATCAGCCCCAGCATTTT
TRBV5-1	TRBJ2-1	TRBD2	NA	CASRTSGGANEQFF	TGCGCCAGCAGGACTAGCGGGGGGGCCAATGAGCAGTTCTTC